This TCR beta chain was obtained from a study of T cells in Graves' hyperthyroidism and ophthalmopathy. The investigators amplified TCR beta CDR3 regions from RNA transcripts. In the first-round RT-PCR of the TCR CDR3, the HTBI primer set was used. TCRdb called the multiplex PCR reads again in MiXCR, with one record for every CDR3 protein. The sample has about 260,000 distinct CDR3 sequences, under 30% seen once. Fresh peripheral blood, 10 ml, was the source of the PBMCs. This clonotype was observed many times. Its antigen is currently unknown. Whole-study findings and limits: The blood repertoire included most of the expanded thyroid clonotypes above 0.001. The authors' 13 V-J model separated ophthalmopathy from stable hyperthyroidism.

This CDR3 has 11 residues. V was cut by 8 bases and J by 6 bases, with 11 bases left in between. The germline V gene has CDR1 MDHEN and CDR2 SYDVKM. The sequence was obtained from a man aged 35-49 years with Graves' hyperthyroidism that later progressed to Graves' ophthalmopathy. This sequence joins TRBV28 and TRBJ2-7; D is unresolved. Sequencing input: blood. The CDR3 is CASFPEREQYF. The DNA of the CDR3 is TGTGCCAGCTTCCCCGAGCGCGAGCAGTACTTC.